This TCR beta chain came from a study of OX40 agonist ivuxolimab in advanced cancers. Findings and limits, study-wide: Average numbers of expanded clones were greater in CD8+ T cells than in CD4+. Patients who responded partially at 0.1-3.0 mg/kg showed clonal expansion ranking among the lowest. The antigens recognized by the expanded peripheral T cells, that is their antigen specificity, were not determined. Clonal expansion was seen in CD4+ and CD8+ blood T cells by week 6 at 0.1 to 3.0 mg/kg.

To note about this clone: Its antigen remains unidentified.

V gave up 4 bases and J gave up 5 bases, with 12 bases separating them. CDR1 is SGDLS and CDR2 is YYNGEE in the germline V gene. The CDR3 totals 14 residues. Only in-frame clones appear in the TCRdb table, and some are missing; sequencing was by immunoSEQ multiplex PCR. The data hold around 8,000 clones, with 90% observed a single time. The sample here was CD4+ or CD8+ T cells sorted from blood, taken in a trial of the OX40 agonist ivuxolimab. The chain uses TRBV9 and TRBJ1-4; D not resolved. The TCR originated in an adult with an advanced solid tumor such as melanoma, head and neck, liver or kidney cancer. The CDR3 loop is CASSPGLGNEKLFF. DNA for the CDR3: TGTGCCAGCAGCCCCGGTCTGGGAAATGAAAAACTGTTTTTT.